This T cell receptor (beta chain) comes out of a study of shared clonotypes between healthy human individuals. Trimming cost V 6 bases and J 4 bases, with 16 bases left between them. The CDR3 has 15 residues. CDR1 is SNHLY and CDR2 is FYNNEI in the germline V gene. Generated by immunoSEQ multiplex PCR, the TCRdb table keeps only in-frame clones and is missing some. The sample consists of 600,000 to 750,000 clones, around 77% of them appearing once. Turning to this clone: What it recognizes is unknown.

Study results and limitations: Only blood was sampled, and tissue TCR repertoires likely differ from blood ones.

Sequencing was carried out using memory CD4+ T cells sorted from blood. Subset given: CD45RA-negative fraction. The chain employs TRBV2 and TRBJ1-3; D is ambiguous. The clonotype was recovered from a young woman in good health. The CDR3 nucleotides read TGTGCCAGCAGAGGAAGCCCTGGCGGAGGAAACACCATATATTTT. Protein sequence: CASRGSPGGGNTIYF.